The 16 T cell receptor beta chains below were found in one sample sequenced in a study of shared clonotypes between healthy human individuals. Clones were read by immunoSEQ multiplex PCR, and TCRdb kept only the in-frame ones, dropping some. The sample gives 800,000 to 950,000 clones, 90% to 97% of which show up once; roughly 0.23% is in the top ten. In the naive CD8 group, cells lacked CD45RO and were positively selected for CCR7, so terminally differentiated effector memory CD45RA+ cells were left out. Material: naive CD8+ T cells sorted from blood. All receptors derive from a man aged 30-40 years in good health.

The chain is built from TRBV27 and TRBJ1-1; D remains unclear. The CDR3 covers 13 residues. The germline gives CDR1 MNHEY, CDR2 SMNVEV (reference sequence). Between the trimmed V and J ends, which lost 0 bases and 4 bases, there was a span of 6 bases. In DNA form, the CDR3 reads TGTGCCAGCAGTTTATCGTCAGCCACTGAAGCTTTCTTT. This encodes CASSLSSATEAFF.

The chain has TRBV5-8 and TRBJ2-5, with 16 bases matching TRBD2. Germline V gives CDR1 SGHTS, CDR2 YDEGEE. The CDR3 length is 17 residues. V gave up 4 bases and J gave up 5 bases; unmatched junction bases: 8. Here the CDR3 reads CASSVGLAGGPMETQYF. DNA for the CDR3: TGTGCCAGCAGCGTGGGACTAGCGGGAGGGCCCATGGAGACCCAGTACTTC.

The genes are TRBV28 and TRBJ1-2; D is ambiguous. The germline CDR1 and CDR2 sequences are MDHEN and SYDVKM. CDR3 length equals 11 residues. Trimming took 3 bases from V and 3 from J, leaving 2 bases between them. CDR3 in amino acids: CASSFDYGYTF. CDR3 DNA sequence: TGTGCCAGCAGTTTCGACTATGGCTACACCTTC.

The chain joins TRBV7-9 to TRBJ2-5; possible D gene TRBD2, 5 bases. V was clipped by 2 bases and J by 1 base, with 17 bases between them. CDR3 size: 17 residues. Germline lookup yields CDR1 SEHNR and CDR2 FQNEAQ (reference sequence). DNA for the CDR3: TGTGCCAGCAGCTTAATCGAAAAGAGGGCCTCCCAAGAGACCCAGTACTTC. Protein sequence: CASSLIEKRASQETQYF.

Comment on this clone: Other DNA sequences in the same sample also yield this CDR3. CDR3 region: CASRDSQETQYF. The DNA for the CDR3 is TGTGCCAGCAGAGACAGCCAAGAGACCCAGTACTTC. The chain is built from TRBV6-5 and TRBJ2-5; TRBD1 is a possible D gene (5 bases). Germline loops: CDR1 MNHEY, CDR2 SVGAGI. CDR3 size: 12 residues. Trimming cost V 6 bases and J 1 base, with 6 bases left between them.

The chain couples TRBV6-5 to TRBJ1-1; D is uncertain. This CDR3 is 12 amino acids long. V was cut by 4 bases and J by 3 bases, with 6 bases left in between. Germline V gene data show CDR1 as MNHEY and CDR2 as SVGAGI. CDR3 DNA sequence: TGTGCCAGCAGTTCAAGGGACACTGAAGCTTTCTTT. Amino acids: CASSSRDTEAFF.

About this clone itself: In the same sample, other DNA sequences code for this CDR3. This chain uses TRBV7-9 with TRBJ2-5; D gene ambiguous. Trimming stripped 1 base from V and 1 base from J, with 7 bases between. The CDR3 covers 14 residues. CDR1 is SEHNR, CDR2 FQNEAQ, per germline (reference sequence). CDR3 DNA sequence: TGTGCCAGCAGCTTAGATACAGCCCAAGAGACCCAGTACTTC. This encodes CASSLDTAQETQYF.

The chain is built from TRBV7-9 and TRBJ2-1, with 9 bases that match TRBD1. The CDR3 covers 12 residues. Germline CDR1 SEHNR, CDR2 FQNEAQ (reference sequence). Trimming at V came to 6 bases and at J to 15 bases, leaving 9 bases not matched to a gene. The CDR3 nucleotides read TGTGCCAGCAGTTCCGGGACAGGGAGACCGTTCTTC. It encodes CASSSGTGRPFF.

The chain employs TRBV5-1 and TRBJ1-1; the match to TRBD1 covers 7 bases. This CDR3 spans 15 amino acids. Germline CDR1 reads SGHRS; CDR2 reads YFSETQ. The ends lost 5 bases at V and 7 bases at J; junction bases unmatched: 14. The CDR3, as DNA: TGCGCCAGCAGGGCACTCGGGACAGCCCGAAATGAAGCTTTCTTT. Translation gives CASRALGTARNEAFF. Based on the CDR3 plus reference TRBV5-1 and TRBJ1-1, the full variable domain is KAGVTQTPRYLIKTRGQQVTLSCSPISGHRSVSWYQQTPGQGLQFLFEYFSETQRNKGNFPGRFSGRQFSNSRSEMNVSTLELGDSALYLCASRALGTARNEAFFGQGTRLTVV.

The chain recombines TRBV11-2 with TRBJ1-1; D gene unclear. Trimming shortened V by 8 bases and J by 1 base, and 17 bases separated the two germline ends. CDR3 length: 15 amino acids. CDR1 is SGHAT, CDR2 FQNNGV, per germline. The CDR3 sequence is CASRNQEFRNTEAFF. The CDR3, as DNA: TGTGCCAGCCGGAATCAAGAGTTTCGGAACACTGAAGCTTTCTTT.

The chain employs TRBV9 and TRBJ2-5; D not resolved. The CDR3 is made up of 14 amino acids. Trimming cost V 4 bases and J 5 bases, with 15 bases left between them. Germline V gene data show CDR1 as SGDLS and CDR2 as YYNGEE. The CDR3 DNA is TGTGCCAGCAGCCCCCGACCCTTAGGGGAGACCCAGTACTTC. Translation gives CASSPRPLGETQYF. The variable domain in full, with the rest retrieved from reference TRBV9 and TRBJ2-5, is DSGVTQTPKHLITATGQRVTLRCSPRSGDLSVYWYQQSLDQGLQFLIQYYNGEERAKGNILERFSAQQFPDLHSELNLSSLELGDSALYFCASSPRPLGETQYFGPGTRLLVL.

The chain is built from TRBV28 and TRBJ2-1, with D maybe TRBD2 (5 bases). Germline V gene data show CDR1 as MDHEN and CDR2 as SYDVKM. The CDR3 extends over 17 amino acids. V dropped 6 bases and J dropped 9 bases, with 27 bases sitting between them. The CDR3 here is CASRTRSSWGNLSEQFF. The CDR3, as DNA: TGTGCCAGCAGAACCCGGTCTAGCTGGGGTAATCTAAGTGAGCAGTTCTTC.

This clone was seen once. The chain has TRBV6-6 and TRBJ1-2, with D uncertain. V lost 7 bases to trimming and J lost 9 bases, with 12 bases between them. CDR1 and CDR2 from the germline V gene are MNHNY and SVGAGI (reference sequence). The CDR3 has 11 residues. The CDR3 reads CASTKEASYTF. The CDR3 nucleotides are TGTGCCAGCACTAAGGAGGCCAGCTACACCTTC.

The rearrangement links TRBV5-6 to TRBJ2-1; no reliable D call. The CDR3 is made up of 13 amino acids. V dropped 4 bases and J dropped 7 bases, with 12 bases sitting between them. The germline V gene has CDR1 SGHDT and CDR2 YYEEEE. The CDR3, as DNA: TGTGCCAGCAGCCCAAGCTGGATAAATGAGCAGTTCTTC. This sequence encodes CASSPSWINEQFF. Variable domain in full (rest from reference TRBV5-6 and TRBJ2-1): DAGVTQSPTHLIKTRGQQVTLRCSPKSGHDTVSWYQQALGQGPQFIFQYYEEEERQRGNFPDRFSGHQFPNYSSELNVNALLLGDSALYLCASSPSWINEQFFGPGTRLTVL.

The rearrangement links TRBV9 to TRBJ2-1; D is uncertain. Per the germline V gene, CDR1 is SGDLS and CDR2 is YYNGEE. With 2 bases removed from V and 0 bases from J, the gap between germline ends came to 6 bases. This CDR3 comprises 14 residues. CDR3 bases: TGTGCCAGCAGCGTCTCCTCCTCCTACAATGAGCAGTTCTTC. Protein: CASSVSSSYNEQFF.

This CDR3 is CASSPNRGDTYEQYF. In DNA form, the CDR3 reads TGTGCCAGCAGCCCTAACAGGGGTGATACCTACGAGCAGTACTTC. This chain links TRBV7-6 with TRBJ2-7, with 7 bases aligning to TRBD1. V lost 5 bases to trimming and J lost 2 bases; unmatched junction nucleotides: 9. Germline values: CDR1 SGHVS, CDR2 FNYEAQ. The CDR3 is 15 residues long.